The 10 T cell receptor beta chains reported below all come from one sample, sequenced in a study of graft-versus-host responses after intestinal transplantation. Data came from immunoSEQ multiplex PCR; TCRdb stores just in-frame clones and leaves some out. The data contain 5,700 or so clones, roughly 80% of them singletons. The starting material, graft tissue, was processed to release intraepithelial and lamina propria lymphocytes. The material was ileum tissue, obtained approximately 33 weeks after intestinal transplant. These receptors were collected from a human patient who received an intestinal transplant, so some T cells may come from the graft donor.

The chain has TRBV2 and TRBJ1-6; a possible D gene is TRBD1 (5 bases). Germline CDR1 SNHLY, CDR2 FYNNEI. The CDR3 is made up of 12 amino acids. Trimming took off 8 bases at V and 7 bases at J, with 9 bases between the two ends. The CDR3 sequence: CASGNRNSPLHF. CDR3 nucleotide sequence: TGTGCCAGCGGAAACAGGAATTCACCCCTCCACTTT. The full variable domain, completed using reference TRBV2 and TRBJ1-6, is EPEVTQTPSHQVTQMGQEVILRCVPISNHLYFYWYRQILGQKVEFLVSFYNNEISEKSEIFDDQFSVERPDGSNFTLKIRSTKLEDSAMYFCASGNRNSPLHFGNGTRLTVT.

About this clone: Distinct nucleotide sequences in the sample also encode this CDR3. The gene calls are TRBV29-1 and TRBJ2-2, with TRBD2 matching 8 bases. Germline CDR1 and CDR2: SQVTM and ANQGSEA. With 6 bases clipped from V and 4 bases from J, the junction kept 13 bases outside the gene matches. The CDR3 loop spans 16 amino acids. In nucleotides, the CDR3 is TGCAGCGTGGGGTTTCGGACCGGGGGGGGCACCGGGGAGCTGTTTTTT. Its translation: CSVGFRTGGGTGELFF.

The chain is built from TRBV28 and TRBJ1-2, with a possible D match to TRBD1 (6 bases). Germline CDR1 reads MDHEN; CDR2 reads SYDVKM. The CDR3 totals 14 residues. Trimming shortened V by 1 base and J by 8 bases, and 14 bases separated the two germline ends. The CDR3 spells CASSLLGGERGYTF. The DNA of the CDR3 is TGTGCCAGCAGTTTATTAGGGGGGGAGAGGGGCTACACCTTC.

In DNA, the CDR3 is TGTGCCAGCAGCTCCGTAACACAGGGGGGCTCACCCCTCCACTTT. Its protein product is CASSSVTQGGSPLHF. The chain carries TRBV5-6 and TRBJ1-6; 8 bases line up with TRBD1. V lost 3 bases and J lost 10; bases outside the gene matches: 9. The length of the CDR3 is 15 residues. Germline V gene lookup returns CDR1 SGHDT and CDR2 YYEEEE. Combining the CDR3 with reference TRBV5-6 and TRBJ1-6 gives the whole variable domain DAGVTQSPTHLIKTRGQQVTLRCSPKSGHDTVSWYQQALGQGPQFIFQYYEEEERQRGNFPDRFSGHQFPNYSSELNVNALLLGDSALYLCASSSVTQGGSPLHFGNGTRLTVT.

This clone has more than one count but fewer than ten. The chain employs TRBV18 and TRBJ2-5; D is uncertain. The CDR3 sequence is 13 residues long. Deletions cut 6 bases from V and 4 bases from J, with 12 bases between. Germline V gene sequence: CDR1 KGHSH, CDR2 LQKENI. The CDR3 protein is CASSQNDRETQYF. The CDR3 DNA follows: TGTGCCAGCTCCCAAAACGACCGAGAGACCCAGTACTTC.

The chain couples TRBV9 to TRBJ1-5; maybe TRBD1 (5 bases). V lost 8 bases to trimming and J lost 6 bases, with 18 bases between them. Germline loops: CDR1 SGDLS, CDR2 YYNGEE. The CDR3 totals 14 residues. In nucleotides, the CDR3 is TGTGCCAGGGGGCACCCGGGTCGCATTCAGCCCCAGCATTTT. This gives the protein CARGHPGRIQPQHF.

The chain carries TRBV30 and TRBJ1-1; weak D call: TRBD1 (5 bases). In germline, CDR1 is GTSNPN, CDR2 SVGIG (reference sequence). The CDR3 runs 19 residues. Trimming stripped 3 bases from V and 1 base from J, with 27 bases between. The CDR3 protein is CAWRSRFSGINPTNTEAFF. The DNA of the CDR3 is TGTGCCTGGAGGTCCCGATTTTCAGGGATAAATCCGACGAACACTGAAGCTTTCTTT. Looking up the rest from reference TRBV30 and TRBJ1-1 gives the full variable domain: SQTIHQWPATLVQPVGSPLSLECTVEGTSNPNLYWYRQAAGRGLQLLFYSVGIGQISSEVPQNLSASRPQDRQFILSSKKLLLSDSGFYLCAWRSRFSGINPTNTEAFFGQGTRLTVV.

The chain carries TRBV6-9 and TRBJ1-2; D is ambiguous. The V end lost 5 bases, the J end lost 5 bases, and 15 bases lay between the germline ends. The CDR3 runs 14 residues. CDR1 is MNHGY, CDR2 SVAAGI, per germline. CDR3: CASSTNSPSYGYTF. CDR3 nucleotide sequence: TGTGCCAGCAGTACCAATAGCCCATCTTATGGCTACACCTTC.

The chain joins TRBV11-2 to TRBJ2-3; D is unclear. Germline V gene lookup returns CDR1 SGHAT and CDR2 FQNNGV. The CDR3 totals 14 residues. V dropped 5 bases and J dropped 3 bases, with 12 bases sitting between them. CDR3 DNA sequence: TGTGCCAGCAGCGCACCTGAGGCTACAGATACGCAGTATTTT. It translates to CASSAPEATDTQYF.

This sequence joins TRBV28 and TRBJ1-1; D unclear. Trimming pared 4 bases from V and 4 bases from J, leaving 16 bases between. Per germline, CDR1 MDHEN and CDR2 SYDVKM. The CDR3 totals 15 residues. CDR3 coding DNA: TGTGCCAGCAGTTCTCCACGACCCGGCGGCACTGAAGCTTTCTTT. It yields the protein CASSSPRPGGTEAFF.